This is a list of T cell receptor beta chains from one sample in a study of a mutant IDH1 vaccine in newly diagnosed glioma. These receptors have no identified antigens. The data were produced by immunoSEQ multiplex PCR, yet TCRdb's version contains in-frame clones alone and is incomplete. The data show about 53,000 clones, about 81% seen once. The starting material was PBMCs, obtained from a glioma patient whose treatment included an IDH1 peptide vaccine. The receptor source for this set is a middle-aged woman with glioma. Some clones in this sample may be carry-over from other donors' samples. Each CDR3 is given with its conserved first and last residue. The D gene is left open where the match is weak. A clone size is listed for some rows: how often the clone was seen (once, few, many), or a class if it is expanded.

D: NA
V: TRBV12-5
size: NA
J: TRBJ1-2
CDR3: CASGLGRGSGYTF
DNA: TGTGCTAGTGGTTTGGGCAGGGGTAGTGGCTACACCTTC

D: NA
V: TRBV13
size: NA
J: TRBJ2-5
CDR3: CASSPRHPGPLEQYF
DNA: TGTGCCAGCAGCCCCCGACATCCTGGGCCCTTGGAGCAGTACTTC

D: NA
V: TRBV7-8
size: NA
J: TRBJ1-5
CDR3: CASSLAGQPQHF
DNA: TGTGCCAGCAGCTTAGCGGGTCAGCCCCAGCATTTT

D: NA
V: TRBV9
size: few
J: TRBJ1-1
CDR3: CASSVDISTNTEAFF
DNA: TGTGCCAGCAGCGTCGACATCTCCACGAACACTGAAGCTTTCTTT

D: NA
V: TRBV7-2
size: NA
J: TRBJ2-7
CDR3: CASSLAGSSYEQYF
DNA: TGTGCCAGCAGCTTAGCAGGTTCATCCTACGAGCAGTACTTC

D: NA
V: TRBV19
size: NA
J: TRBJ1-1
CDR3: CASSYRENTEAFF
DNA: TGTGCCAGTAGTTACAGGGAGAACACTGAAGCTTTCTTT

D: NA
V: TRBV9
size: NA
J: TRBJ2-1
CDR3: CASSVGLGSSYNEQFF
DNA: TGTGCCAGCAGCGTAGGTCTGGGGAGCTCCTACAATGAGCAGTTCTTC

D: NA
V: TRBV5-1
size: NA
J: TRBJ1-1
CDR3: CASSPEIDSRSEAFF
DNA: TGCGCCAGCAGCCCAGAGATCGACAGCCGCTCTGAAGCTTTCTTT

D: NA
V: TRBV4-1
size: NA
J: TRBJ1-2
CDR3: CASSQDLPREGYGYTF
DNA: TGCGCCAGCAGCCAAGATCTTCCCAGAGAGGGCTATGGCTACACCTTC

D: NA
V: TRBV14
size: few
J: TRBJ1-5
CDR3: CASSQAGARGPQHF
DNA: TGTGCCAGCAGCCAGGCAGGGGCCCGGGGGCCCCAGCATTTT

D: TRBD2
V: TRBV2
size: NA
J: TRBJ2-1
CDR3: CASSKRGGGAENEQFF
DNA: TGTGCCAGCTCGAAGCGAGGCGGGGGGGCGGAGAATGAGCAGTTCTTC

D: TRBD1
V: TRBV5-1
size: NA
J: TRBJ1-1
CDR3: CASSPGTGETEAFF
DNA: TGCGCCAGCAGCCCGGGGACAGGGGAAACTGAAGCTTTCTTT

D: NA
V: TRBV6-4
size: NA
J: TRBJ1-2
CDR3: CASSDLGRHFGYTF
DNA: TGTGCCAGCAGTGATCTGGGCAGGCACTTTGGCTACACCTTC

D: NA
V: TRBV10-1
size: few
J: TRBJ1-1
CDR3: CASSLHLTAQAFF
DNA: TGCGCCAGCAGCCTCCACCTGACAGCCCAAGCTTTCTTT

D: TRBD1
V: TRBV4-3
size: NA
J: TRBJ1-2
CDR3: CASSQDDRGYGYTF
DNA: TGCGCCAGCAGCCAAGACGACAGGGGGTATGGCTACACCTTC

D: TRBD2
V: TRBV2
size: NA
J: TRBJ2-1
CDR3: CASSVIAGWDEQFF
DNA: TGTGCCAGCAGTGTAATAGCGGGATGGGATGAGCAGTTCTTC

D: TRBD2
V: TRBV5-1
size: NA
J: TRBJ2-7
CDR3: CASSLRTSGGNDEQYF
DNA: TGCGCCAGCAGCTTGCGGACTAGCGGGGGTAACGACGAGCAGTACTTC

D: TRBD1
V: TRBV2
size: few
J: TRBJ2-1
CDR3: CARDGTGSSYNEQFF
DNA: TGTGCCAGAGATGGGACAGGGAGCTCCTACAATGAGCAGTTCTTC

D: NA
V: TRBV19
size: NA
J: TRBJ2-3
CDR3: CASKGDPARYTQYF
DNA: TGTGCCAGTAAAGGGGATCCAGCAAGATATACGCAGTATTTT

D: NA
V: TRBV7-3
size: NA
J: TRBJ1-2
CDR3: CASSFAANYGYTF
DNA: TGTGCCAGCAGCTTCGCAGCCAACTATGGCTACACCTTC

D: NA
V: TRBV30
size: NA
J: TRBJ1-1
CDR3: CAWSTRRNTEAFF
DNA: TGTGCCTGGAGTACTCGGCGGAACACTGAAGCTTTCTTT

D: NA
V: TRBV12-5
size: few
J: TRBJ1-1
CDR3: CASGLVRQENTEAFF
DNA: TGTGCTAGTGGTTTGGTACGACAGGAGAACACTGAAGCTTTCTTT

D: TRBD1
V: TRBV15
size: NA
J: TRBJ2-5
CDR3: CATSRQGAGETQYF
DNA: TGTGCCACCAGCAGACAGGGGGCGGGAGAGACCCAGTACTTC

D: TRBD1
V: TRBV14
size: NA
J: TRBJ2-3
CDR3: CASSQVQGASTDTQYF
DNA: TGTGCCAGCAGCCAGGTACAGGGGGCGAGCACAGATACGCAGTATTTT

D: NA
V: TRBV10-2
size: few
J: TRBJ1-1
CDR3: CASNRENTEAFF
DNA: TGCGCCAGCAACCGGGAGAACACTGAAGCTTTCTTT

D: TRBD1
V: TRBV30
size: NA
J: TRBJ1-4
CDR3: CACGEGTGGNEKLFF
DNA: TGTGCTTGTGGAGAGGGGACAGGGGGCAATGAAAAACTGTTTTTT

D: NA
V: TRBV6-5
size: NA
J: TRBJ1-6
CDR3: CASSYGRPHNSPLHF
DNA: TGTGCCAGCAGTTATGGCAGACCCCATAATTCACCCCTCCACTTT

D: TRBD1
V: TRBV15
size: few
J: TRBJ2-5
CDR3: CATTRDRAAETQYF
DNA: TGTGCCACAACCCGGGACAGGGCTGCGGAGACCCAGTACTTC

D: NA
V: TRBV6-5
size: NA
J: TRBJ2-1
CDR3: CASSYTGNSYNEQFF
DNA: TGTGCCAGCAGTTATACAGGGAACTCCTACAATGAGCAGTTCTTC

D: NA
V: TRBV9
size: once
J: TRBJ2-2
CDR3: CASSLDRPNTGELFF
DNA: TGTGCCAGCAGCCTGGACAGACCGAACACCGGGGAGCTGTTTTTT

D: NA
V: TRBV13
size: NA
J: TRBJ2-3
CDR3: CASSLGNTQYF
DNA: TGTGCCAGCAGCTTGGGGAATACGCAGTATTTT

D: NA
V: TRBV6-1
size: NA
J: TRBJ1-5
CDR3: CASSGARTVSNQPQHF
DNA: TGTGCCAGCAGTGGCGCGAGGACAGTTAGCAATCAGCCCCAGCATTTT

D: NA
V: TRBV7-9
size: NA
J: TRBJ1-1
CDR3: CASSWGGLRNTEAFF
DNA: TGTGCCAGCAGCTGGGGGGGGCTGAGGAACACTGAAGCTTTCTTT

D: TRBD2
V: TRBV30
size: once
J: TRBJ2-1
CDR3: CAWTGVAGYNEQFF
DNA: TGTGCCTGGACGGGAGTAGCGGGGTACAATGAGCAGTTCTTC

D: TRBD1
V: TRBV7-9
size: few
J: TRBJ1-1
CDR3: CASSLRAGGNTEAFF
DNA: TGTGCCAGCAGCTTACGGGCAGGGGGGAACACTGAAGCTTTCTTT

D: NA
V: TRBV7-9
size: NA
J: TRBJ1-1
CDR3: CASSAENTEAFF
DNA: TGTGCCAGCAGTGCGGAGAACACTGAAGCTTTCTTT

D: TRBD1
V: TRBV7-8
size: NA
J: TRBJ2-7
CDR3: CASTSATGGYEQYF
DNA: TGTGCCAGCACCTCCGCGACAGGGGGGTACGAGCAGTACTTC

D: NA
V: TRBV4-1
size: NA
J: TRBJ2-3
CDR3: CASSQGLGGVSTQYF
DNA: TGCGCCAGCAGCCAAGGTCTAGGGGGGGTCAGTACGCAGTATTTT

D: NA
V: TRBV29-1
size: NA
J: TRBJ1-4
CDR3: CSTAGTNNEKLFF
DNA: TGCAGCACCGCCGGGACCAATAATGAAAAACTGTTTTTT

D: NA
V: TRBV10-3
size: NA
J: TRBJ2-7
CDR3: CAISEIPPGHEQYF
DNA: TGTGCCATCAGTGAGATCCCACCGGGGCACGAGCAGTACTTC

D: NA
V: TRBV5-1
size: NA
J: TRBJ2-5
CDR3: CASSPGLQETQYF
DNA: TGCGCCAGCAGTCCAGGACTGCAAGAGACCCAGTACTTC

D: NA
V: TRBV5-1
size: NA
J: TRBJ1-1
CDR3: CASSLTGTSNTEAFF
DNA: TGCGCCAGCAGCTTGACAGGAACCTCGAACACTGAAGCTTTCTTT

D: NA
V: TRBV6-6
size: NA
J: TRBJ1-2
CDR3: CASSQRNLVGYTF
DNA: TGTGCCAGCAGTCAGCGTAACTTGGTTGGCTACACCTTC

D: NA
V: TRBV18
size: NA
J: TRBJ1-4
CDR3: CASSPLGAGNEKLFF
DNA: TGTGCCAGCTCACCCCTAGGGGCGGGTAATGAAAAACTGTTTTTT

D: NA
V: TRBV5-1
size: NA
J: TRBJ2-3
CDR3: CASSLIPQSSDTQYF
DNA: TGCGCCAGCAGCTTAATCCCACAGTCATCAGATACGCAGTATTTT

D: TRBD1
V: TRBV9
size: NA
J: TRBJ2-7
CDR3: CASSLTGTVTYEQYF
DNA: TGTGCCAGCAGCTTAACCGGGACAGTGACCTACGAGCAGTACTTC

D: TRBD2
V: TRBV6-5
size: once
J: TRBJ2-7
CDR3: CASSLSGGVHEQYF
DNA: TGTGCCAGCAGCCTCTCGGGGGGGGTACACGAGCAGTACTTC

D: NA
V: TRBV2
size: NA
J: TRBJ1-5
CDR3: CASSFSREPQHF
DNA: TGTGCCAGCAGCTTCTCCAGGGAGCCCCAGCATTTT

D: NA
V: TRBV6-5
size: NA
J: TRBJ1-2
CDR3: CASSLKGAIYTF
DNA: TGTGCCAGCAGCCTCAAAGGAGCTATCTACACCTTC

D: TRBD2
V: TRBV6-5
size: NA
J: TRBJ2-7
CDR3: CASSIAGETTYEQYF
DNA: TGTGCCAGCAGCATAGCGGGGGAGACTACCTACGAGCAGTACTTC

D: TRBD1
V: TRBV19
size: NA
J: TRBJ1-5
CDR3: CASMKRGTGAEISNQPQHF
DNA: TGTGCCAGTATGAAGCGCGGGACAGGGGCTGAAATTAGCAATCAGCCCCAGCATTTT

D: TRBD1
V: TRBV5-1
size: NA
J: TRBJ2-2
CDR3: CASSLAGTGYPGELFF
DNA: TGCGCCAGCAGCTTGGCCGGGACAGGTTATCCCGGGGAGCTGTTTTTT